This TCR beta chain was sequenced in a study of PD-1 blockade in mismatch repair-deficient tumors. CDR3 size: 16 residues. The ends lost 3 bases at V and 0 bases at J; junction bases unmatched: 7. Germline assignment: CDR1 SGHNT and CDR2 YYREEE (reference sequence). Some clones are missing from TCRdb's copy, which holds only in-frame ones; the method was immunoSEQ multiplex PCR. The table lists more than 50,000 clones, approximately 89% of them singletons. This chain connects TRBV5-4 to TRBJ2-3; 7 nucleotides line up with TRBD2. Sequencing was performed on peripheral blood, taken 52 weeks after starting pembrolizumab. This clonotype was sampled from an adult with mismatch repair-deficient cancer. CDR3 nucleotides: TGTGCCAGCAGCTCCCTCCTTAGCGGGAGCACAGATACGCAGTATTTT. As protein: CASSSLLSGSTDTQYF.